The rows below give T cell receptor beta chains drawn from one sample of a study of sequential checkpoint blockade in melanoma. Using immunoSEQ multiplex PCR, the repertoire was profiled, and TCRdb retains in-frame clones only, with some absent. The sample records under 20,000 clones, over 60% being singletons. The sample in question was tumor tissue (inferred from file names), obtained from a patient given nivolumab and ipilimumab in sequence. All receptors derive from a human donor with melanoma. Both conserved end residues are part of each CDR3. A D gene is named only where the DNA matches it firmly. The size field is filled for only some rows; it gives once, few, many or a size class.

CDR3aa,CDR3nt,d_gene,v_gene,j_gene,abundance
CASSPIGGLETQYF,TGTGCCAGCAGCCCCATTGGGGGTCTTGAGACCCAGTACTTC,NA,TRBV28,TRBJ2-5,NA
CASSQPGTKGYEQYF,TGCGCCAGCAGCCAGCCCGGGACCAAGGGCTACGAGCAGTACTTC,NA,TRBV1,TRBJ2-7,few
CASSYRQLSYNEQFF,TGTGCCAGCAGTTACAGACAGCTCTCCTACAATGAGCAGTTCTTC,NA,TRBV6-7,TRBJ2-1,NA
CASSSAGRGNTEAFF,TGTGCCAGCAGTTCTGCAGGGCGAGGGAACACTGAAGCTTTCTTT,NA,TRBV6-7,TRBJ1-1,few
CASSLRTGRFEQYF,TGCGCCAGCAGCTTACGGACAGGAAGATTCGAGCAGTACTTC,TRBD1,TRBV5-1,TRBJ2-7,NA
CASSELAGAETQYF,TGTGCCAGCAGTGAACTAGCGGGGGCTGAGACCCAGTACTTC,TRBD2,TRBV9,TRBJ2-5,few
CASSWTGFYGYTF,TGTGCCAGCAGCTGGACAGGGTTCTATGGCTACACCTTC,TRBD1,TRBV5-4,TRBJ1-2,NA
CASSTIGGVYEQYF,TGTGCCAGTAGTACGATCGGGGGAGTTTACGAGCAGTACTTC,NA,TRBV19,TRBJ2-7,few
CASSLVGGTSNYGYTF,TGTGCCAGCAGCTTGGTAGGGGGAACATCTAACTATGGCTACACCTTC,NA,TRBV7-7,TRBJ1-2,NA
CASSRGQGDGYTF,TGTGCCAGCAGCCGAGGACAGGGAGATGGCTACACCTTC,TRBD1,TRBV7-8,TRBJ1-2,NA
CARGTGRQETQYF,TGTGCCAGAGGGACAGGGCGCCAAGAGACCCAGTACTTC,TRBD1,TRBV9,TRBJ2-5,NA
CASSEGTLGEKLFF,TGTGCCAGCAGTGAAGGGACCCTGGGTGAAAAACTGTTTTTT,NA,TRBV9,TRBJ1-4,NA
CASSYSTDPGQPQHF,TGTGCCAGCAGTTATTCGACAGATCCAGGTCAGCCCCAGCATTTT,NA,TRBV6-7,TRBJ1-5,NA
CASSPRASGRPSSYEQYF,TGTGCCAGTAGCCCCCGGGCTAGCGGGAGGCCGAGCTCCTACGAGCAGTACTTC,TRBD2,TRBV19,TRBJ2-7,NA
CASRSTGEGTEAFF,TGTGCCAGTAGGTCGACAGGGGAGGGCACTGAAGCTTTCTTT,TRBD1,TRBV19,TRBJ1-1,NA
CASRDRQGVHEQYF,TGCGCCAGCAGAGACCGACAGGGAGTCCACGAGCAGTACTTC,TRBD1,TRBV10-2,TRBJ2-7,NA
CASSYMGNPGNTIYF,TGTGCCAGCAGTTACATGGGGAATCCTGGAAACACCATATATTTT,NA,TRBV6-7,TRBJ1-3,NA
CASSPGQIKVDEQFF,TGCGCCAGCAGCCCGGGACAGATTAAGGTCGATGAGCAGTTCTTC,TRBD1,TRBV5-1,TRBJ2-1,NA
CASSVTWDIQYF,TGTGCCAGTAGTGTGACCTGGGACATTCAGTACTTC,NA,TRBV19,TRBJ2-4,NA
CSVLPSGRGEDEQFF,TGCAGCGTTCTTCCTAGCGGGAGGGGGGAGGACGAGCAGTTCTTC,TRBD2,TRBV29-1,TRBJ2-1,NA
CASSSKATNEKLFF,TGTGCCAGCAGCTCCAAGGCGACTAATGAAAAACTGTTTTTT,NA,TRBV13,TRBJ1-4,NA
CSVEGRGSRETQYF,TGCAGCGTTGAAGGTAGAGGGTCTCGAGAGACCCAGTACTTC,NA,TRBV29-1,TRBJ2-5,NA
CASSPPQWQKETQYF,TGTGCCAGCTCACCACCCCAATGGCAGAAAGAGACCCAGTACTTC,NA,TRBV18,TRBJ2-5,once
CASSVGGAYGYTF,TGTGCCAGTAGTGTTGGCGGTGCCTATGGCTACACCTTC,NA,TRBV19,TRBJ1-2,NA
CATSPRLGSSYEQYF,TGTGCCACCAGCCCCAGGCTGGGTAGCTCCTACGAGCAGTACTTC,NA,TRBV15,TRBJ2-7,few
CASSLVGGSYEQYF,TGCGCCAGCAGCTTGGTGGGGGGATCCTACGAGCAGTACTTC,NA,TRBV5-1,TRBJ2-7,NA
CASSEGGAEAFF,TGTGCCAGCAGTGAGGGGGGCGCTGAAGCTTTCTTT,NA,TRBV25-1,TRBJ1-1,NA
CATSRVAQQEAGYTF,TGTGCCACCAGCAGAGTTGCCCAACAGGAGGCTGGCTACACCTTC,NA,TRBV15,TRBJ1-2,NA
CASSWDEDMATNEKLFF,TGTGCCAGCAGCTGGGATGAAGATATGGCAACTAATGAAAAACTGTTTTTT,NA,TRBV11-1,TRBJ1-4,NA
CASRRDSSYNEQFF,TGTGCCAGCAGGCGAGACAGCTCCTACAATGAGCAGTTCTTC,NA,TRBV6-7,TRBJ2-1,NA
CASSVGSDYEQYF,TGTGCCAGCAGCGTAGGGTCCGACTACGAGCAGTACTTC,NA,TRBV9,TRBJ2-7,NA
CASSLAYLDTQYF,TGTGCCAGCAGTTTGGCTTACCTAGATACGCAGTATTTT,NA,TRBV6-8,TRBJ2-3,few
CASSLTLNTEAFF,TGTGCCAGCAGCCTGACTCTGAACACTGAAGCTTTCTTT,NA,TRBV7-1,TRBJ1-1,NA
CASSPKPQGMGIEQYF,TGTGCCAGTAGCCCCAAGCCCCAGGGTATGGGGATCGAGCAGTACTTC,NA,TRBV19,TRBJ2-7,NA
CASSAELAATRRDAFF,TGTGCCAGCAGTGCGGAGTTGGCGGCGACTCGGAGGGACGCTTTCTTT,NA,TRBV6-8,TRBJ1-1,NA
CASSLTVGEETQYF,TGTGCCAGCAGCCTCACAGTAGGGGAAGAGACCCAGTACTTC,NA,TRBV7-6,TRBJ2-5,NA